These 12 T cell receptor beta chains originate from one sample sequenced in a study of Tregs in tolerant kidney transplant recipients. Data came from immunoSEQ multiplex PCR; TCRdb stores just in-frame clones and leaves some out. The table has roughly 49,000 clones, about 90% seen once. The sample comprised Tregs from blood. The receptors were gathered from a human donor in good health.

The CDR3 DNA is TGCAGCGTCTCGCGGGGCAGGGGAAAGGAGTACTTC. Residues: CSVSRGRGKEYF. The V and J genes are TRBV29-1 and TRBJ2-7; tentatively, D is TRBD1 or TRBD2 (6 bases each). CDR1 SQVTM and CDR2 ANQGSEA come from the germline V gene. Trimming took off 6 bases at V and 11 bases at J, with 20 bases between the two ends. CDR3 length: 12 residues.

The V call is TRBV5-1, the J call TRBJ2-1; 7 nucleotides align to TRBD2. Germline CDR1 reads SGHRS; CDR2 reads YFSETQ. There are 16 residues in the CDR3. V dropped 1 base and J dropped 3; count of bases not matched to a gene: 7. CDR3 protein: CASSLTGTTLYNEQFF. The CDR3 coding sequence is TGCGCCAGCAGCTTGACCGGGACTACTCTCTACAATGAGCAGTTCTTC.

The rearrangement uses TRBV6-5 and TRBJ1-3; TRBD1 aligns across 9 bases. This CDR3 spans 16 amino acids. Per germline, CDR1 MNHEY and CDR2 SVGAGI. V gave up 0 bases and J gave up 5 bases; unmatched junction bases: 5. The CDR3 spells CASSYSDRGLRNTIYF. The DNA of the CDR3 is TGTGCCAGCAGTTACTCGGACAGGGGTCTAAGAAACACCATATATTTT.

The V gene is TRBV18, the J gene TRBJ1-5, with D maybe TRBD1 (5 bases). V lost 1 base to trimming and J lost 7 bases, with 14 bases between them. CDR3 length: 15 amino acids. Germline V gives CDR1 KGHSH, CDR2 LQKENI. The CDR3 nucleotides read TGTGCCAGCTCACCACGCTCGGGGGAGGGACAGCCCCAGCATTTT. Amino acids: CASSPRSGEGQPQHF.

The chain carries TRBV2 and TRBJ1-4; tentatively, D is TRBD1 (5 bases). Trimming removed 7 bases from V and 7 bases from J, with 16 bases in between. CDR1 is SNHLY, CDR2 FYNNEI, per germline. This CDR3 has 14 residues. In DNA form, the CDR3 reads TGTGCCAGCACAGCGACAGCCTGGGGTGAAAAACTGTTTTTT. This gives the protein CASTATAWGEKLFF.

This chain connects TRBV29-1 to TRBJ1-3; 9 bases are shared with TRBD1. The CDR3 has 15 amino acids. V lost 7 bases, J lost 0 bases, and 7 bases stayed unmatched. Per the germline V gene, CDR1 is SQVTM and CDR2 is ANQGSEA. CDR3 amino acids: CSAIRDRASGNTIYF. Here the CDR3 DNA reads TGCAGCGCTATAAGGGACAGGGCCTCTGGAAACACCATATATTTT.

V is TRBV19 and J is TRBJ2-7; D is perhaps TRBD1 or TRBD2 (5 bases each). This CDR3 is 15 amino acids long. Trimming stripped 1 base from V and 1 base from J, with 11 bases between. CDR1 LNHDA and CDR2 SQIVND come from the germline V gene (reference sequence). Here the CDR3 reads CASSIAGTASYEQYF. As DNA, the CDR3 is TGTGCCAGTAGTATAGCCGGGACGGCTTCCTACGAGCAGTACTTC.

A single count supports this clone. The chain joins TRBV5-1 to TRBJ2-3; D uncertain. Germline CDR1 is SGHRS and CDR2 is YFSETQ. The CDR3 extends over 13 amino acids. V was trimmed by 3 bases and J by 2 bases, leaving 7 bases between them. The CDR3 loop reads CASSYLTTDTQYF. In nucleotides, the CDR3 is TGCGCCAGCAGCTATTTAACCACAGATACGCAGTATTTT.

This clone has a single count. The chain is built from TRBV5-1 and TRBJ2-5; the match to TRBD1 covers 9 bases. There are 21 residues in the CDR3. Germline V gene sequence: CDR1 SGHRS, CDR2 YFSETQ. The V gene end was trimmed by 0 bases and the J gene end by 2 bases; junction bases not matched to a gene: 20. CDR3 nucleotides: TGCGCCAGCAGCTTGGCTGCCGAGACAGGGGGAAGGCTTCGGACACAAGAGACCCAGTACTTC. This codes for CASSLAAETGGRLRTQETQYF.

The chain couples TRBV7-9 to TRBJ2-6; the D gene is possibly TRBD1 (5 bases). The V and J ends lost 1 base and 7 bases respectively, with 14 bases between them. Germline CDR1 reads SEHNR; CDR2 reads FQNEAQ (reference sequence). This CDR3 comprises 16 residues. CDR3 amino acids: CASSLVWAGNANVLTF. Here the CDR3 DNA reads TGTGCCAGCAGCTTAGTTTGGGCAGGGAATGCCAACGTCCTGACTTTC.

In nucleotides, the CDR3 is TGTGCCAGCAGCTTAGGAGGCAGCTTCTACTCCTACGAGCAGTACTTC. Translated: CASSLGGSFYSYEQYF. V is TRBV7-9 and J is TRBJ2-7; D call uncertain. Germline lookup yields CDR1 SEHNR and CDR2 FQNEAQ (reference sequence). With 1 base removed from V and 0 bases from J, the gap between germline ends came to 13 bases. The CDR3 is made up of 16 amino acids.

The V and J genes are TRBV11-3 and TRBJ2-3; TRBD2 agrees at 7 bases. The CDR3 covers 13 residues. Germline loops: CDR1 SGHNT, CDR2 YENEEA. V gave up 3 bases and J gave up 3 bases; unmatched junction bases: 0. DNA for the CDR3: TGTGCCAGCAGCTTTAGCGGGACAGATACGCAGTATTTT. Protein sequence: CASSFSGTDTQYF.